This TCR beta chain was documented in a study of blood T cell repertoires in COVID-19 (dated by TCRdb to between 2020 and 2021). Study-wide context: Samples from collaborators originated in the United States, Italy and Spain and spanned both the acute and convalescent phases of COVID-19. The material from the prospective study consisted of cDNA or gDNA derived from T cells, B-cell-depleted T cells, or PBMCs. Deeply sampled blood TCRbeta repertoires from subjects exposed to, actively infected with, or recovered from COVID-19 were included in the dataset. The repertoires were released in a freely available public database meant as a resource for research on the immune response to SARS-CoV-2. Samples came from the ongoing ImmuneRACE study (first 160 participants) plus 1,254 subjects from 6 global collaborators. A de-identified subject ID, COVID-19 status, age in years and sex were almost always included in the sample metadata. Where available, HLA class I and class II types were obtained from metadata supplied by the sample provider rather than from assay-based typing.

Trimming takes 0 bases off V and 3 bases off J; junction bases not matched to a gene: 2. The germline V gene gives CDR1 as SGHRS and CDR2 as YFSETQ. Measured from the cysteine to the phenylalanine, the CDR3 is 15 residues long. The only DNA kept is the CDR3, 45 bases in frame from the first base. Points on this clone: Its antigen is currently not known. Base quality data are lacking; no much larger clone is found one base away.

TCRbeta CDR3 regions were amplified from genomic DNA using the immunoSEQ Assay, a bias-controlled multiplex PCR. Under the source paper's analysis protocol: Nucleated cell counts per sample were estimated from amplification of reference gene primers within the assay. To quantify the absolute abundance of each unique TCRbeta CDR3 rearrangement, sequence reads were collapsed and filtered. Productive Simpson clonality was computed per sample as the square root of Simpson's diversity index over productive rearrangements. TCRdb limited this immuneACCESS table to in-frame rearrangements with V and J called. A share of clones is missing; checked studies link under half to unresolved V genes, and the rest is unexplained. V and J calls and clone size are as listed in that table; D and trimming were resolved from the DNA. The sample contains more than 300,000 clones, more than 75% of them found a single time. About 6.3% of the sample lies in the top ten.

One collaborating source in Seattle enrolled patients during active infection and followed them longitudinally through the course of disease. Whole blood was collected in K2EDTA tubes by collaborating institutions according to the institutions' own protocols. For TCRbeta analysis, collaborators shipped samples as frozen whole blood, isolated PBMCs, or DNA extracted from either of those sample types. Study-level results and caveats: Clinical and demographic metadata were provided uncurated, with the amount varying by source and participant.

This receptor was obtained from a woman aged 45-59 years with COVID-19, enrolled during active disease. The chain is assembled from TRBV5-1 and TRBJ2-7, and 11 junctional nucleotides match TRBD2. Input material: peripheral blood. The CDR3 amino acid sequence is: CASSLGLAGIYEQYF. The nucleotide sequence is TGCGCCAGCAGCTTGGGACTAGCGGGAATCTACGAGCAGTACTTC.